This T cell receptor beta chain was profiled in a study of CD4 T cells in relation to SARS-CoV-2 and coronaviruses. Overall study context: TCR beta CDR3s were sequenced after approximately ten-day antigen culture of PBMCs.

CD4+ T cells from unexposed donors were obtained before the COVID-19 pandemic (2011-2018). CD4+ T cells were isolated from the cells after around eleven days of culture. Study findings and constraints: No crossreactivity against non-spike viral proteins was tested here.

As regards this clone: Its antigen is undetermined.

Germline-derived CDR1 and CDR2 are SGDLS and YYNGEE. The CDR3 loop spans 14 amino acids. Trimming took off 0 bases at V and 1 base at J, with 5 bases between the two ends. The data were produced by immunoSEQ multiplex PCR, yet TCRdb's version contains in-frame clones alone and is incomplete. The table lists nearly 25,000 clones, less than 85% of them singletons. Source material: CD4+ T cells from PBMCs, cultured in vitro. The chain couples TRBV9 to TRBJ2-1; no reliable D call. The sequence derives from a human donor in good health. CDR3 bases: TGTGCCAGCAGCGTAGAACAGTCCTACAATGAGCAGTTCTTC. Amino acid sequence: CASSVEQSYNEQFF.